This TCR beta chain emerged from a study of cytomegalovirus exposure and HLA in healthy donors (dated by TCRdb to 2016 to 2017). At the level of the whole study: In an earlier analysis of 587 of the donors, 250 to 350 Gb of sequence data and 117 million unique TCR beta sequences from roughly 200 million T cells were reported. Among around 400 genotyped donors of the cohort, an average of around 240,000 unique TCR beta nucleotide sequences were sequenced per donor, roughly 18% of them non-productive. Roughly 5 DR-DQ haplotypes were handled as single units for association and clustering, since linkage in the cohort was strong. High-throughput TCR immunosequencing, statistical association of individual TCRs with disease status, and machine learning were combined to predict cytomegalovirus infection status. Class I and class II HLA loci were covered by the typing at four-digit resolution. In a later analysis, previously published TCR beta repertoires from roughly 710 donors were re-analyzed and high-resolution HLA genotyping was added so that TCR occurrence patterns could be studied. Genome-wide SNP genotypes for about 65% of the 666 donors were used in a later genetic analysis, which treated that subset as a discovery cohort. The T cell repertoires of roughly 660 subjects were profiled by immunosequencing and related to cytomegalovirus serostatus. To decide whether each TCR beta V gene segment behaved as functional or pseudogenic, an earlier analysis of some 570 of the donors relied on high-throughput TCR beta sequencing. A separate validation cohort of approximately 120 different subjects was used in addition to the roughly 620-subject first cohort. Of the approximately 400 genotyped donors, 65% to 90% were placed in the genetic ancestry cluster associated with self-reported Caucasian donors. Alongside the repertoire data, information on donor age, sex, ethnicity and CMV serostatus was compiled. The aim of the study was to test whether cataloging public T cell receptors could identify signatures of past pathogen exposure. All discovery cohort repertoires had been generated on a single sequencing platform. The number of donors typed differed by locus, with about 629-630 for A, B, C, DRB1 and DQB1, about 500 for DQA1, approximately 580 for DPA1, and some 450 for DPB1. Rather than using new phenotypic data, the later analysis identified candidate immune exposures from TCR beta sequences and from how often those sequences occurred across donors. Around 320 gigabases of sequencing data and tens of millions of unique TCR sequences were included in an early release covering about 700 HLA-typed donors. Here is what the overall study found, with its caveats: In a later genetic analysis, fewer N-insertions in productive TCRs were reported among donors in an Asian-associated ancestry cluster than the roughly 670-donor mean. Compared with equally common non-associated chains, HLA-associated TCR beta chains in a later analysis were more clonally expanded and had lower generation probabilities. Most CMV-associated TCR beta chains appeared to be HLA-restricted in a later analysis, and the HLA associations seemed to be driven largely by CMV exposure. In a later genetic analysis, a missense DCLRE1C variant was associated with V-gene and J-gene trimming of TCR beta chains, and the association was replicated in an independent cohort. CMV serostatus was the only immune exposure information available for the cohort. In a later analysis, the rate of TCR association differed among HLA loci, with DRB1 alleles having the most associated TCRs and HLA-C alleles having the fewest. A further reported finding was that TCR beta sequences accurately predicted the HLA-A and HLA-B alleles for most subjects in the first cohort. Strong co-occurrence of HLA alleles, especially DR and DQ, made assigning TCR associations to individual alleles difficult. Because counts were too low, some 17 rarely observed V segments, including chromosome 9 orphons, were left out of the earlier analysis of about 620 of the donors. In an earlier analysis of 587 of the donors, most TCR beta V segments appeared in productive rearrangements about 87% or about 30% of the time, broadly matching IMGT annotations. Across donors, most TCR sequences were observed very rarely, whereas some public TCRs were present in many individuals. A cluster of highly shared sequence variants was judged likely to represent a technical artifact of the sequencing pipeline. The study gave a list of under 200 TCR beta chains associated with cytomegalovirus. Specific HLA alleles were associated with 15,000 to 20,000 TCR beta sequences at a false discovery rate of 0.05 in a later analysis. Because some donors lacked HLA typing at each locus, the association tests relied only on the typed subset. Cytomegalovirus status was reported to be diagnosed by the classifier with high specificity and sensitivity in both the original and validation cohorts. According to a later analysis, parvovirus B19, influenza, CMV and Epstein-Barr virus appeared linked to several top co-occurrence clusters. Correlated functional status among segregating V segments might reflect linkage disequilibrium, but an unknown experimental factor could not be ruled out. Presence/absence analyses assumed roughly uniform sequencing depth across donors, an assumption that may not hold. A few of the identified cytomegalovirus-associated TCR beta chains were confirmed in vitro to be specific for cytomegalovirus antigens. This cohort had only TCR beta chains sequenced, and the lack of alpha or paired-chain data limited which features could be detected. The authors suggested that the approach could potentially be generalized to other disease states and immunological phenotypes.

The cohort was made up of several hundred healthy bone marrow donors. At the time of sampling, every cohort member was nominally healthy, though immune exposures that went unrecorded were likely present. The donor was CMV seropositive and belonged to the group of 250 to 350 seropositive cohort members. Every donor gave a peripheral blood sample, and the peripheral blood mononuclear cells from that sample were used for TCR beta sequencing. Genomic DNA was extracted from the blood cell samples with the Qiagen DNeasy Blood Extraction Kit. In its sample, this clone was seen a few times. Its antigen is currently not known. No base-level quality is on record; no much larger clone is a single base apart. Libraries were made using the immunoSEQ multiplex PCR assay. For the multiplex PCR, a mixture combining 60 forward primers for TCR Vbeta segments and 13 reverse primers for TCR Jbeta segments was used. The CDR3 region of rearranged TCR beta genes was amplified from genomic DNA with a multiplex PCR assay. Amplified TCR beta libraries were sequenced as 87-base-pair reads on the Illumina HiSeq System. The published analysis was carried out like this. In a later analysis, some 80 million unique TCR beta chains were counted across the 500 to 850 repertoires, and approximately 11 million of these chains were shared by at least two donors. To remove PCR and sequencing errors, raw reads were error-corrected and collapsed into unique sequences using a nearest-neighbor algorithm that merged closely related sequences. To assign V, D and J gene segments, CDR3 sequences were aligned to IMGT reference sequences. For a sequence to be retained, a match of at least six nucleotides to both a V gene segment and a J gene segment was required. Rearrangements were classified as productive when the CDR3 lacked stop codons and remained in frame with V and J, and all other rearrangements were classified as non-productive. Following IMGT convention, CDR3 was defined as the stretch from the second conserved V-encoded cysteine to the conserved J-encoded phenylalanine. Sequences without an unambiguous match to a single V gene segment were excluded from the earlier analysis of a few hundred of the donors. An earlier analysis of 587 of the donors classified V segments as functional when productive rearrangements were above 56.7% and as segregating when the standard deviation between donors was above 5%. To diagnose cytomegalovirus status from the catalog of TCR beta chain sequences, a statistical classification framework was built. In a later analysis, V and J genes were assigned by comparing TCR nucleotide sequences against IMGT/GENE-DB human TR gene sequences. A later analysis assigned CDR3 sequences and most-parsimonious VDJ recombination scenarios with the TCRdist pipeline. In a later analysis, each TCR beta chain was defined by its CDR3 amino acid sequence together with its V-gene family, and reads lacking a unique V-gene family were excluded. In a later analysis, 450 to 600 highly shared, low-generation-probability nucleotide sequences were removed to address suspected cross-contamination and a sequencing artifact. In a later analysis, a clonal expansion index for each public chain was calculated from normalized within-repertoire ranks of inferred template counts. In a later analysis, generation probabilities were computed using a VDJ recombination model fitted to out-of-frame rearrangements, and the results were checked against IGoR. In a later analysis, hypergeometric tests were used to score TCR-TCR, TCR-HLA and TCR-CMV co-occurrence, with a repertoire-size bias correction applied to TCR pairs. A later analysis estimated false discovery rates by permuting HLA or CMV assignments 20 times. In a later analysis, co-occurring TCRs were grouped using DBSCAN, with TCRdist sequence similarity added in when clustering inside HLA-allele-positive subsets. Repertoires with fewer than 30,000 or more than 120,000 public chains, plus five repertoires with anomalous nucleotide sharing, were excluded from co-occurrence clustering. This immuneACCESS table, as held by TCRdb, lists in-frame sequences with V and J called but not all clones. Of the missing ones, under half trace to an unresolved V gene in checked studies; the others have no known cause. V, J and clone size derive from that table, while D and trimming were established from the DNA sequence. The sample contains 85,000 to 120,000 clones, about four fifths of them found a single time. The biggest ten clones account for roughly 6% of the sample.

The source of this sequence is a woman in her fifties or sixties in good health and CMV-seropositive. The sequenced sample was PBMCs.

The nucleotide sequence is given as TGTGCCTGGTCAATAAGTAGCGGAATGCAGTACTTC. Its amino acids are CAWSISSGMQYF. The chain links TRBV30 with TRBJ2-7; a tentative D call is TRBD2 (6 bases match). V is clipped by 5 bases and J by 9 bases, and the sequence between their germline boundaries is 17 bases long. From the germline V gene (reference sequence), CDR1 is GTSNPN and CDR2 is SVGIG. Measured from the cysteine to the phenylalanine, the CDR3 is 12 residues long. Of the read, only the CDR3 DNA is kept; its 36 bases are in frame from base 1.